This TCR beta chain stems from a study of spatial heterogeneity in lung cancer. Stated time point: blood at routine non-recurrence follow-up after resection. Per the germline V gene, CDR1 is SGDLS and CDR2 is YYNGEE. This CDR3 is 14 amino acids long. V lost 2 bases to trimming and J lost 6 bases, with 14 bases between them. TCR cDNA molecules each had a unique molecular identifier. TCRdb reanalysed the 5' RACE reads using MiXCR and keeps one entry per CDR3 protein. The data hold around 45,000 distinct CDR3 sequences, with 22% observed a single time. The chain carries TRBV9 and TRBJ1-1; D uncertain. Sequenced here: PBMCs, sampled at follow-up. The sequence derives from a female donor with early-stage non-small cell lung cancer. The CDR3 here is CASSVEPSGAEAFF. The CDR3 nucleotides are TGTGCCAGCAGCGTGGAACCCTCTGGCGCTGAAGCTTTCTTT.